This T cell receptor (beta chain) comes out of a study of glioma-infiltrating T cells after dendritic cell vaccination. This CDR3 contains 17 residues. The V end lost 1 base, the J end lost 0 bases, and 13 bases lay between the germline ends. The germline V gene has CDR1 SGHVS and CDR2 FQNEAQ. The assay was immunoSEQ multiplex PCR, and TCRdb's table has in-frame clones only and misses some. The sample has 85,000 to 100,000 clones; 75% to 90% are singletons. The time point was: after dendritic cell vaccination, including at tumor progression/relapse. This specimen was blood, taken after dendritic cell vaccination. J is TRBJ1-5 and V is TRBV7-8; D not certain. The receptor's source is a human donor with glioblastoma. The CDR3 is CASSLGGIGYSNQPQHF. The CDR3 DNA is TGTGCCAGCAGCTTAGGAGGGATAGGGTATAGCAATCAGCCCCAGCATTTT.